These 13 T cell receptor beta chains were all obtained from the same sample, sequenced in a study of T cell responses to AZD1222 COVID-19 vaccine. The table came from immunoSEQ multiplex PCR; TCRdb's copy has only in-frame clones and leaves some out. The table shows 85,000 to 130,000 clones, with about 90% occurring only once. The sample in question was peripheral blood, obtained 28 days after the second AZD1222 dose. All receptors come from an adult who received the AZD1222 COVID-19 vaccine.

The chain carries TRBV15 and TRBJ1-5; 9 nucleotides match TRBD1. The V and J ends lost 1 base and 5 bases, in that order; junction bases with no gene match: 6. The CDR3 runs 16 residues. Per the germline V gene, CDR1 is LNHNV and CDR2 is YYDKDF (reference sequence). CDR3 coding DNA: TGTGCCACCAGCAGAGCAAGACAGGGGGGAGATCAGCCCCAGCATTTT. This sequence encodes CATSRARQGGDQPQHF.

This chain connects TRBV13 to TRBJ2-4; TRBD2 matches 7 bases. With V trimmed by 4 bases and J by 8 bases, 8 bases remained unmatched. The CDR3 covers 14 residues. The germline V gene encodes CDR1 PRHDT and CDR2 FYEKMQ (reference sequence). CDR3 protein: CASSSPTAGDIQYF. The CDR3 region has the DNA TGTGCCAGCAGCTCCCCCACCGCGGGGGACATTCAGTACTTC.

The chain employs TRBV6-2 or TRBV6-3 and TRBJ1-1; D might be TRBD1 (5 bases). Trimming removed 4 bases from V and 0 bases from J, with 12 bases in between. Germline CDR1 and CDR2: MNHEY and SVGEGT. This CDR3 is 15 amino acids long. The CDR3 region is CASSFRGLMNTEAFF. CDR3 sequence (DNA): TGTGCCAGCAGTTTTAGGGGTCTCATGAACACTGAAGCTTTCTTT.

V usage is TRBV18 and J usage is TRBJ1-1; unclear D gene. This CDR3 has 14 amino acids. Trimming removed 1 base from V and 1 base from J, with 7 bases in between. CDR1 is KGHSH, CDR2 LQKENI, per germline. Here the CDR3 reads CASSPLSGNTEAFF. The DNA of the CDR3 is TGTGCCAGCTCACCACTTTCCGGGAACACTGAAGCTTTCTTT.

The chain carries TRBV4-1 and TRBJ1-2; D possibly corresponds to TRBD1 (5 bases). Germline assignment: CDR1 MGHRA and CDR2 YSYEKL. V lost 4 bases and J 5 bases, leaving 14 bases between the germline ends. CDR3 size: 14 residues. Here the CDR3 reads CASSLQRQGYGYTF. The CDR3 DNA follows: TGCGCCAGCAGCCTTCAGAGGCAGGGTTATGGCTACACCTTC.

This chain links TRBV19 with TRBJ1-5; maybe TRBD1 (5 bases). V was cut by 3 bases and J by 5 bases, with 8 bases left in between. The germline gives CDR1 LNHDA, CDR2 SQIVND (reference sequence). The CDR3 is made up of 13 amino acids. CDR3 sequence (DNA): TGTGCCAGTAGTATGATGGGGGATCAGCCCCAGCATTTT. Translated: CASSMMGDQPQHF.

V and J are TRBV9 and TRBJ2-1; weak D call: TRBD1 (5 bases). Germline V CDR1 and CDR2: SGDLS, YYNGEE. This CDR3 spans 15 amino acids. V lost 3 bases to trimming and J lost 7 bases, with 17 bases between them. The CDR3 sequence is CASSETVARLNEQFF. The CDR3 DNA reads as TGTGCCAGCAGCGAGACAGTGGCCCGTTTGAATGAGCAGTTCTTC.

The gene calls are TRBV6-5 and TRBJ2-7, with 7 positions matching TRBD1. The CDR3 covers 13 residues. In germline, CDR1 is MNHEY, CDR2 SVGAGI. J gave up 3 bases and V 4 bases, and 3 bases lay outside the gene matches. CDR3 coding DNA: TGTGCCAGCAGTTTAAACAGGGGCTACGAGCAGTACTTC. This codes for CASSLNRGYEQYF.

CDR3 loop: CASSPEQGFSGNTIYF. The CDR3 DNA is TGCGCCAGCAGCCCAGAACAGGGTTTCTCTGGAAACACCATATATTTT. The chain couples TRBV4-3 to TRBJ1-3; D might be TRBD1 (6 bases). The CDR3 spans 16 residues. Trimming shortened V by 4 bases and J by 0 bases, and 13 bases separated the two germline ends. Germline CDR1 and CDR2: LGHNA and YSLEER.

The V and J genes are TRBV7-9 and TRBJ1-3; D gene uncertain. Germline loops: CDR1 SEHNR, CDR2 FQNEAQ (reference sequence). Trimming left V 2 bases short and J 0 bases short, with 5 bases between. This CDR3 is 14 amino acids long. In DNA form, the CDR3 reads TGTGCCAGCAGCTTACTGAGCTCTGGAAACACCATATATTTT. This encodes CASSLLSSGNTIYF.

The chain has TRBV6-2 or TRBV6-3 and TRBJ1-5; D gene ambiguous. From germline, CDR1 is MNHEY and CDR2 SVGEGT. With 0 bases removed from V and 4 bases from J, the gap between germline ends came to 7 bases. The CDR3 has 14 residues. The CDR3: CASSYSNGNQPQHF. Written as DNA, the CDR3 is TGTGCCAGCAGTTACTCCAACGGGAATCAGCCCCAGCATTTT.

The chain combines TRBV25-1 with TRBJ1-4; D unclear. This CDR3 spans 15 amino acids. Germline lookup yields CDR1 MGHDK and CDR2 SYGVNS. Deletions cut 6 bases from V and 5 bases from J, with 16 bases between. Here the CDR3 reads CASRESAGSNEKLFF. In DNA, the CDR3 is TGTGCCAGCAGGGAAAGTGCCGGGTCAAATGAAAAACTGTTTTTT.

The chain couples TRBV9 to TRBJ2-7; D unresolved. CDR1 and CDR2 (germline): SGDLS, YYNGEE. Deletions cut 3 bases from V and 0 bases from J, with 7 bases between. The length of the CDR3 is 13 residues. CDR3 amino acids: CASSAPSSYEQYF. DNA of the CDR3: TGTGCCAGCAGCGCACCCAGCTCCTACGAGCAGTACTTC.